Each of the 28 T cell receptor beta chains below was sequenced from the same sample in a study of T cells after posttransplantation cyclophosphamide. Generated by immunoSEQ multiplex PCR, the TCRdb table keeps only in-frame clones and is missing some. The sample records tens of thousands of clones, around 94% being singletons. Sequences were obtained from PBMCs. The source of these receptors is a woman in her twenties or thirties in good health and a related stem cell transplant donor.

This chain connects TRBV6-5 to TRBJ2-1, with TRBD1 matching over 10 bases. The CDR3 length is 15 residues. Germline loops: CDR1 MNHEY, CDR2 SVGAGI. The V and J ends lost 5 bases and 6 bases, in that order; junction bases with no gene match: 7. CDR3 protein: CASSKPGQGSNEQFF. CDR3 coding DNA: TGTGCCAGCAGTAAACCGGGACAGGGGTCCAATGAGCAGTTCTTC.

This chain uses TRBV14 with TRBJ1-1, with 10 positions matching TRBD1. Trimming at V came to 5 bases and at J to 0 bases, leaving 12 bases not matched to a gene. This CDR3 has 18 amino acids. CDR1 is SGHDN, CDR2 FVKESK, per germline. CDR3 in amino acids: CASSKRTGGGFMNTEAFF. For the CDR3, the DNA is TGTGCCAGCAGCAAAAGGACAGGGGGGGGGTTCATGAACACTGAAGCTTTCTTT.

The DNA for the CDR3 is TGTGCCAGTAGGCCAGGGGACGGTGGCTACACCTTC. Protein sequence: CASRPGDGGYTF. This chain uses TRBV19 with TRBJ1-2; TRBD1 might be the D (6 bases). CDR1 LNHDA and CDR2 SQIVND come from the germline V gene (reference sequence). The length of the CDR3 is 12 residues. Trimming pared 6 bases from V and 7 bases from J, leaving 12 bases between.

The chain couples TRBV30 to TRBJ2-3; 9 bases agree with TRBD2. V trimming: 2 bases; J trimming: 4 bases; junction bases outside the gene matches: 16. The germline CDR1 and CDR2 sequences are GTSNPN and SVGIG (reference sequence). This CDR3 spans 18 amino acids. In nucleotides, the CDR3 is TGTGCCTGGAGTACGGGATCGACTAGCGGCTACTGGCCAGATACGCAGTATTTT. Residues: CAWSTGSTSGYWPDTQYF.

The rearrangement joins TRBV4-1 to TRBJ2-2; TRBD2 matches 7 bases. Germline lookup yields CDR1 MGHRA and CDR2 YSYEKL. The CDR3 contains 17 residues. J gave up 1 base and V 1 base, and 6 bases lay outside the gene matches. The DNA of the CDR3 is TGCGCCAGCAGCCAAGCGCGAGCGGGGCTGAACACCGGGGAGCTGTTTTTT. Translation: CASSQARAGLNTGELFF.

CDR3 region: CSVDSQGTYEQYF. CDR3 nucleotides: TGCAGCGTTGACTCCCAGGGTACCTACGAGCAGTACTTC. This rearrangement joins TRBV29-1 to TRBJ2-7; D possibly corresponds to TRBD1 (5 bases). The CDR3 spans 13 residues. The ends were cut back, 3 bases at V and 2 bases at J, with 11 bases in the middle. Germline V lookup: CDR1 SQVTM, CDR2 ANQGSEA.

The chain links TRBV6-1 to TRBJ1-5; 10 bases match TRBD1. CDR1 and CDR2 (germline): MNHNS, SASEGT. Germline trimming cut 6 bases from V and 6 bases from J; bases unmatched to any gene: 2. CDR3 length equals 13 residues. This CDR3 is CASRTGGLQPQHF. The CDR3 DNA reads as TGTGCCAGCAGGACAGGGGGCCTTCAGCCCCAGCATTTT.

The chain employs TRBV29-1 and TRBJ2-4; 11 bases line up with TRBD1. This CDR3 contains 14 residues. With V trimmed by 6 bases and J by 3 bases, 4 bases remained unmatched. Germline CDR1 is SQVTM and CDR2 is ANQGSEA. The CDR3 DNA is TGCAGCGTACGGGACAGGGGGGACAAAAACATTCAGTACTTC. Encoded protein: CSVRDRGDKNIQYF.

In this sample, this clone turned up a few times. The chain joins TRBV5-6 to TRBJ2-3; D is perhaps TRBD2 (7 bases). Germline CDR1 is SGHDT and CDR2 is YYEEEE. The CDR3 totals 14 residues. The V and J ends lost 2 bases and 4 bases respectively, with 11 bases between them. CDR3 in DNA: TGTGCCAGCAGCTTAGGGGGGGGCGCAGATACGCAGTATTTT. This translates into CASSLGGGADTQYF.

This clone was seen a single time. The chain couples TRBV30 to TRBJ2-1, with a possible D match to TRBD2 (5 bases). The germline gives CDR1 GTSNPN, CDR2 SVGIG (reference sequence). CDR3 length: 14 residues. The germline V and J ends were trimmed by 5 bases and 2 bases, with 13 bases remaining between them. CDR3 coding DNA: TGTGCCTGGGAAAGCGGTGAACCCTACAATGAGCAGTTCTTC. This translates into CAWESGEPYNEQFF.

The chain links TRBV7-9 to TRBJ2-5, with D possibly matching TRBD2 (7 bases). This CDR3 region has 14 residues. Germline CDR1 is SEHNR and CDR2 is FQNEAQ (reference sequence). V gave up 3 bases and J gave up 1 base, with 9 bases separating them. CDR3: CASSFRGAQETQYF. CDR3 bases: TGTGCCAGCAGCTTTCGGGGGGCCCAAGAGACCCAGTACTTC.

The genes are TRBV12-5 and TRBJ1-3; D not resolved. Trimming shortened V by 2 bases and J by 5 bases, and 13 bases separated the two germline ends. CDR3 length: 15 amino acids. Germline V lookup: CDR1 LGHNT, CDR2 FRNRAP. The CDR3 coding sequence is TGTGCTAGTGGTTTGCACGCCGGAGGGAGAAACACCATATATTTT. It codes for CASGLHAGGRNTIYF.

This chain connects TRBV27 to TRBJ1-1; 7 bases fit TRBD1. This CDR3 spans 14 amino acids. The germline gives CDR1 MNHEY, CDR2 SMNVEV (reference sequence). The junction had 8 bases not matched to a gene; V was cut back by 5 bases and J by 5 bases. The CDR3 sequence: CASSGLQGWTEAFF. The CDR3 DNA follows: TGTGCCAGCAGTGGACTACAGGGGTGGACTGAAGCTTTCTTT.

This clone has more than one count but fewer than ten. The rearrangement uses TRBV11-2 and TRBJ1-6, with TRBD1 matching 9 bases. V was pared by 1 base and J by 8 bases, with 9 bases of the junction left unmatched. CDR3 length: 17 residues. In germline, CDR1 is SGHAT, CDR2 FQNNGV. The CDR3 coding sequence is TGTGCCAGCAGCTTAGGTTCCATCCGGGACAGGGATTCACCCCTCCACTTT. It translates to CASSLGSIRDRDSPLHF.

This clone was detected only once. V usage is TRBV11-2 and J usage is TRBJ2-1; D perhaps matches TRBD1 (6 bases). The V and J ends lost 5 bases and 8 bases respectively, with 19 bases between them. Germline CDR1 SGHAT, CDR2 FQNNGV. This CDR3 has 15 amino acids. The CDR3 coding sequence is TGTGCCAGCAGCCCTCGCCCCCCGACAGGCCATGAGCAGTTCTTC. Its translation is CASSPRPPTGHEQFF.

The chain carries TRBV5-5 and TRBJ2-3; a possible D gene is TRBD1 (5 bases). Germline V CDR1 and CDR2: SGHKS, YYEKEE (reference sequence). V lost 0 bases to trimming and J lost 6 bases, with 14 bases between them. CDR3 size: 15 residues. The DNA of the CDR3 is TGTGCCAGCAGCTTGGGAGCAGGGCTGATGGATACGCAGTATTTT. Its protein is CASSLGAGLMDTQYF.

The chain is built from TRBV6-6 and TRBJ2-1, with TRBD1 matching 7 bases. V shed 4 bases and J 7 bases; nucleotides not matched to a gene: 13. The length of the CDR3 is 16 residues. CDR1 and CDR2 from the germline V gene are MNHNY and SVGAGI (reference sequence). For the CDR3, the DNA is TGTGCCAGCAGTTCCGGAAGACAGGGAAAGATGAATGAGCAGTTCTTC. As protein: CASSSGRQGKMNEQFF.

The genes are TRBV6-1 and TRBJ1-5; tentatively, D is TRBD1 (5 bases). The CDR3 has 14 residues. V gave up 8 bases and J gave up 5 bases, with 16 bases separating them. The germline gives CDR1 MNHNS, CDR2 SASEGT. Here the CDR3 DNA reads TGTGCCAGCCAAACACCAGGGAACTATCAGCCCCAGCATTTT. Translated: CASQTPGNYQPQHF.

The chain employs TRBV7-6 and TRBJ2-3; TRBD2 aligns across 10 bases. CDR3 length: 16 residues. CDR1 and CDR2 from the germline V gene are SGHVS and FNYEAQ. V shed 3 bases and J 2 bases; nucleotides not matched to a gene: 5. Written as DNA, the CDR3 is TGTGCCAGCAGCTTTCTTAGCGGGGGGACCACAGATACGCAGTATTTT. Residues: CASSFLSGGTTDTQYF.

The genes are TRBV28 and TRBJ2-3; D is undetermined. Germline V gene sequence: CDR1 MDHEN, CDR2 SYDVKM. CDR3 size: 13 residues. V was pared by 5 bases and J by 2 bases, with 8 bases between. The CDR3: CASSPSYTDTQYF. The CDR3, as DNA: TGTGCCAGCAGTCCCTCCTACACAGATACGCAGTATTTT.

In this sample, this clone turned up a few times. The CDR3 loop is CASSLARRSSYGYTF. In DNA, the CDR3 is TGTGCCAGCAGCTTAGCGCGGAGATCTTCGTATGGCTACACCTTC. This chain joins TRBV7-2 and TRBJ1-2; the D is unclear. There are 15 residues in the CDR3. Germline V lookup: CDR1 SGHTA, CDR2 FQGNSA. V shed 0 bases and J shed 5 bases, with 13 bases lying between them.

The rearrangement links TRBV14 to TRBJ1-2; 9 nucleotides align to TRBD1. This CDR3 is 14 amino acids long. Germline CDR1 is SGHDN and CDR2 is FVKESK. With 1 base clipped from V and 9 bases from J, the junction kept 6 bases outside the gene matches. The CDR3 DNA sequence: TGTGCCAGCAGCCAAGTCGACAGGGGGAAAAGCTACACCTTC. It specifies CASSQVDRGKSYTF.

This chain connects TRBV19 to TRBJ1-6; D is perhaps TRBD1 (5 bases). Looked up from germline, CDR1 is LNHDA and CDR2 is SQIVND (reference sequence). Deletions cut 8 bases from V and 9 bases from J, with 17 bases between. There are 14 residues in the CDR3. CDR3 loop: CASGPGQGGSPLHF. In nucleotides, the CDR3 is TGTGCCAGTGGCCCCGGGCAGGGCGGTTCACCCCTCCACTTT.

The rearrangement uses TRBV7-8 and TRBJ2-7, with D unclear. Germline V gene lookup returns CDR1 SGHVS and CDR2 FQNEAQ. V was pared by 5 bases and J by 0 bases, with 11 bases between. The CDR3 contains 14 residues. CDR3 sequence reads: CASSPIQSSYEQYF. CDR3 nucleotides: TGTGCCAGCAGCCCGATACAAAGCTCCTACGAGCAGTACTTC.

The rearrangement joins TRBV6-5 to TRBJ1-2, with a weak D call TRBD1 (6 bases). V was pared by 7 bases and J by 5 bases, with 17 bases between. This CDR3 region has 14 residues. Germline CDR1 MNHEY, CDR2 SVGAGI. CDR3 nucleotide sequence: TGTGCCAGCAACAACGCCGGGACAACGTATGGCTACACCTTC. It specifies CASNNAGTTYGYTF.

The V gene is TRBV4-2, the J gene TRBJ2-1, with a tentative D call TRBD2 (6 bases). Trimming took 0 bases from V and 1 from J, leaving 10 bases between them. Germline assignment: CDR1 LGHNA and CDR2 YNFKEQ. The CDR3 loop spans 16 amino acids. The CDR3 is CASSQDIAGSYNEQFF. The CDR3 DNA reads TGTGCCAGCAGCCAAGACATCGCGGGGTCCTACAATGAGCAGTTCTTC.

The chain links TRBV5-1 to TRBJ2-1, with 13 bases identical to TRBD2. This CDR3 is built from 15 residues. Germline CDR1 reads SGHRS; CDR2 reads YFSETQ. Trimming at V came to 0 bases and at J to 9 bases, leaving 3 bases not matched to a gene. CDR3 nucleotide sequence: TGCGCCAGCAGCTTGGCGACTAGCGGGGGGAGTGAGCAGTTCTTC. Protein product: CASSLATSGGSEQFF.

This chain's CDR3 is CASSYGGGADTQYF. The CDR3 DNA reads TGTGCCAGCAGTTATGGAGGGGGCGCAGATACGCAGTATTTT. V usage is TRBV6-6 and J usage is TRBJ2-3; tentatively, D is TRBD1 (7 bases). The CDR3 length is 14 residues. V was cut by 3 bases and J by 4 bases, with 11 bases left in between. CDR1 MNHNY and CDR2 SVGAGI come from the germline V gene (reference sequence).